This entry is about one TCR beta chain. No antigen is known for it. Assay: immunoSEQ multiplex PCR; the TCRdb copy retains only in-frame clones and omits some. This table has 71,000 or so clones, roughly 93% appearing once. The data belong to a study of OX40 agonist ivuxolimab in advanced cancers. Across the study: Ivuxolimab was administered intravenously to patients at 0.01 to 10 mg/kg every 2 weeks. Averaging 60 years in age, with a range of about 23 to 85, the cohort was about 85% male.

V was cut by 6 bases and J by 4 bases, with 15 bases left in between. The CDR3 has 15 residues. Germline CDR1 is MNHEY and CDR2 is SVGAGI. Study findings and constraints: Near-lowest levels of clonal expansion characterized partial responders at 0.1-3.0 mg/kg.

The sequence came from an adult with an advanced solid tumor such as melanoma, head and neck, liver or kidney cancer. This chain joins TRBV6-5 and TRBJ1-4; the D gene is possibly TRBD1 (5 bases). The sample was CD4+ or CD8+ T cells sorted from blood, taken in a trial of the OX40 agonist ivuxolimab. The CDR3, as DNA: TGTGCCAGCAGCCCAGTGGGGGTTCATAATGAAAAACTGTTTTTT. This codes for CASSPVGVHNEKLFF.